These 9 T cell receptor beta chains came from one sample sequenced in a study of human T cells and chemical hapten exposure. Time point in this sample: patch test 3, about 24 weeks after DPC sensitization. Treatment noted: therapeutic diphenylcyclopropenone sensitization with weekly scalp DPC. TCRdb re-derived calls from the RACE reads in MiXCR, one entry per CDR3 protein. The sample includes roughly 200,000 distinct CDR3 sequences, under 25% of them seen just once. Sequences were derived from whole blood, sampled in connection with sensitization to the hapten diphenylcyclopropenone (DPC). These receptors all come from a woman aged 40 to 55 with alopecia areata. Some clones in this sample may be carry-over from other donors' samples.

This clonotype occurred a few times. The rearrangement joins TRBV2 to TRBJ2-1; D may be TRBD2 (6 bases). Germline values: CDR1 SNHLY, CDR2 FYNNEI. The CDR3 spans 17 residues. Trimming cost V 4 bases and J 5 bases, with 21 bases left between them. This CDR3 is CASSGLGGLQLHNEQFF. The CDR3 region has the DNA TGTGCCAGCAGTGGGTTGGGGGGACTCCAACTACACAATGAGCAGTTCTTC. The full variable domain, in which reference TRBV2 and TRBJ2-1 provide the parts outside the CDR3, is EPEVTQTPSHQVTQMGQEVILRCVPISNHLYFYWYRQILGQKVEFLVSFYNNEISEKSEIFDDQFSVERPDGSNFTLKIRSTKLEDSAMYFCASSGLGGLQLHNEQFFGPGTRLTVL.

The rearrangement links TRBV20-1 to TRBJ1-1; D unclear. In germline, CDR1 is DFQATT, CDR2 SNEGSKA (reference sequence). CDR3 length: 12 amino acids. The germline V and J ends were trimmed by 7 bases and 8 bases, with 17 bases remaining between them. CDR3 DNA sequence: TGCAGTGGCTGTGGGAACAGAGCCGAAGCTTTCTTT. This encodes CSGCGNRAEAFF.

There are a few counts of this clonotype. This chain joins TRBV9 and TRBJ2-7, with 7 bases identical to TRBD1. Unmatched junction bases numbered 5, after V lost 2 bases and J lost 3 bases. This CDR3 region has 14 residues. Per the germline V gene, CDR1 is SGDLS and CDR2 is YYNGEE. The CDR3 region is CASSVRGQDYEQYF. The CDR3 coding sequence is TGTGCCAGCAGCGTGAGGGGGCAGGACTACGAGCAGTACTTC. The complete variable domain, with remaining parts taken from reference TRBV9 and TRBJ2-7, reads DSGVTQTPKHLITATGQRVTLRCSPRSGDLSVYWYQQSLDQGLQFLIQYYNGEERAKGNILERFSAQQFPDLHSELNLSSLELGDSALYFCASSVRGQDYEQYFGPGTRLTVT.

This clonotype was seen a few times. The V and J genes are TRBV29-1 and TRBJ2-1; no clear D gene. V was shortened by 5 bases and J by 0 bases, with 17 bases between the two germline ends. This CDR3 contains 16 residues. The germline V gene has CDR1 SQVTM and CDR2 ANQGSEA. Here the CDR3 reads CSVKFRTRSSYNEQFF. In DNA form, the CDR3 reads TGCAGCGTTAAATTCCGGACCCGGAGCTCCTACAATGAGCAGTTCTTC.

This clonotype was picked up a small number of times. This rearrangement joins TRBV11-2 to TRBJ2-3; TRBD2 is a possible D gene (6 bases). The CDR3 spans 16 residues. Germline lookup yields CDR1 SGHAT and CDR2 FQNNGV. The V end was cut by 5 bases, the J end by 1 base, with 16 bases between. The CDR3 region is CASSTGLPAGTDTQYF. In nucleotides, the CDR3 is TGTGCCAGCAGCACGGGACTTCCGGCTGGCACAGATACGCAGTATTTT.

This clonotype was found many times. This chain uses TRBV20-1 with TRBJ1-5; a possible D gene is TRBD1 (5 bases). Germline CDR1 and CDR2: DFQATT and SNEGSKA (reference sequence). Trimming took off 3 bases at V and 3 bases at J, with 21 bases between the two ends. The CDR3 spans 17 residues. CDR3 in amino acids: CSARGAGPRVDNQPQHF. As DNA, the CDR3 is TGCAGTGCTAGGGGCGCGGGGCCCAGGGTGGACAATCAGCCCCAGCATTTT.

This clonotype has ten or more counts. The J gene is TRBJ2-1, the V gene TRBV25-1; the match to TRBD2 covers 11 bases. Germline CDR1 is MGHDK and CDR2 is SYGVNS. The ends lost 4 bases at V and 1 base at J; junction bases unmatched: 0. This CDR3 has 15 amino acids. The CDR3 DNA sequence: TGTGCCAGCAGTGGGACTAGCGGGTCCTACAATGAGCAGTTCTTC. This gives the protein CASSGTSGSYNEQFF.

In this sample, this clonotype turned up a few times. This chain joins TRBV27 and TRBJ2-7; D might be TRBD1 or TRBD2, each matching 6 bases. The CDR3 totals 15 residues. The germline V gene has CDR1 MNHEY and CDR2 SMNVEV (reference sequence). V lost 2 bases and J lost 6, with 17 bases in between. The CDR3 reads CASSLRGAPRSEQYF. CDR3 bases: TGTGCCAGCAGTTTAAGGGGGGCGCCGAGATCCGAGCAGTACTTC.

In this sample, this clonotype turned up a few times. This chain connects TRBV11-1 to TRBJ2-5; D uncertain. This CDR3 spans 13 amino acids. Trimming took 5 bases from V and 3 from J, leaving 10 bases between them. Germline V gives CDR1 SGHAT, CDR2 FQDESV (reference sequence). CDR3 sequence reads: CASSLTAKETQYF. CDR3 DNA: TGTGCCAGCAGCCTTACCGCCAAAGAGACCCAGTACTTC.